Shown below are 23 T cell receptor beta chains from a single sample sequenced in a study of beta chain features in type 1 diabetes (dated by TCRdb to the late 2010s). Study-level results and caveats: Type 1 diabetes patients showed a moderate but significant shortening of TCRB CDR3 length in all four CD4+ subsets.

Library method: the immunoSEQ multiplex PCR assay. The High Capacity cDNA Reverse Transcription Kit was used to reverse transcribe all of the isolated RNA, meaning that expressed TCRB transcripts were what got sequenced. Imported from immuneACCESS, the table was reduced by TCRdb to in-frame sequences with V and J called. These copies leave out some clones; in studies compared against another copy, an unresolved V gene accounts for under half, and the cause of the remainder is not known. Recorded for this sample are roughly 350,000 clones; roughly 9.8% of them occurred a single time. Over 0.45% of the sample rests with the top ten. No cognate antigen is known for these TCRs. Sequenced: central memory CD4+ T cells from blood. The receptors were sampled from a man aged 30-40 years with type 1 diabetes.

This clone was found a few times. CDR3 sequence: CASRLTGLSGANVLTF. CDR3 coding DNA: TGCGCCAGCCGCCTCACAGGTCTTTCTGGGGCCAACGTCCTGACTTTC. The gene calls are TRBV5-1 and TRBJ2-6, with D tentatively TRBD1 (5 bases). V dropped 7 bases and J dropped 1 base, with 15 bases sitting between them. Germline V lookup: CDR1 SGHRS, CDR2 YFSETQ. This CDR3 comprises 16 residues.

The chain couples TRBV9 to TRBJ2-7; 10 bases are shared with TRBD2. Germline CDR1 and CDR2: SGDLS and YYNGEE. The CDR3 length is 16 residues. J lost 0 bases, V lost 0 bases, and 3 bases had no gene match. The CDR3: CASSVGASGSSYEQYF. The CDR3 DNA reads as TGTGCCAGCAGCGTAGGCGCTAGCGGGAGCTCCTACGAGCAGTACTTC.

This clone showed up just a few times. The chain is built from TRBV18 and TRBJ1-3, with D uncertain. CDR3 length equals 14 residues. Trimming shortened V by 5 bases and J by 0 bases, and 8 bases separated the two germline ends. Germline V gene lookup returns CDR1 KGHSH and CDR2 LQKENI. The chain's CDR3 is CASSSGTSGNTIYF. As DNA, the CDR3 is TGTGCCAGCTCATCCGGCACCTCTGGAAACACCATATATTTT.

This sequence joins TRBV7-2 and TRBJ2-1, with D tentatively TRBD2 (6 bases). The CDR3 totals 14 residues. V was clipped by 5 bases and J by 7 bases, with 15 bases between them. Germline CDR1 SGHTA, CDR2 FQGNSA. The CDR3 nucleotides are TGTGCCAGCAGCCCCCGGGACTGGCAGAATGAGCAGTTCTTC. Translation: CASSPRDWQNEQFF.

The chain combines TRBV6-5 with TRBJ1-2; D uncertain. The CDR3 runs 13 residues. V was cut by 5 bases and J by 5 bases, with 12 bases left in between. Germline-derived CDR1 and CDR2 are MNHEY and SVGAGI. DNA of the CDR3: TGTGCCAGCAGTATCGACGGATCTTATGGCTACACCTTC. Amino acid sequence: CASSIDGSYGYTF.

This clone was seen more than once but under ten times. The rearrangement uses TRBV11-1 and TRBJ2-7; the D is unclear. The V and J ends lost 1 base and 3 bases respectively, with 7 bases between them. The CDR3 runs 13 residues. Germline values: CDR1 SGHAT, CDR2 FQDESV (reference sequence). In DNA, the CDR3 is TGTGCCAGCAGCTTAGGTACAGACTACGAGCAGTACTTC. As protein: CASSLGTDYEQYF.

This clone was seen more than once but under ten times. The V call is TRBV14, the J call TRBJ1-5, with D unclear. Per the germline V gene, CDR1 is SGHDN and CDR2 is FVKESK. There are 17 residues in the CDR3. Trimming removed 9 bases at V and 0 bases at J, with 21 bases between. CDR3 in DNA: TGTGCCAGTTATCGTCCGGGCCCTCTTTATAGCAATCAGCCCCAGCATTTT. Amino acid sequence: CASYRPGPLYSNQPQHF. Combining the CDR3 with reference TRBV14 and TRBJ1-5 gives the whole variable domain EAGVTQFPSHSVIEKGQTVTLRCDPISGHDNLYWYRRVMGKEIKFLLHFVKESKQDESGMPNNRFLAERTGGTYSTLKVQPAELEDSGVYFCASYRPGPLYSNQPQHFGDGTRLSIL.

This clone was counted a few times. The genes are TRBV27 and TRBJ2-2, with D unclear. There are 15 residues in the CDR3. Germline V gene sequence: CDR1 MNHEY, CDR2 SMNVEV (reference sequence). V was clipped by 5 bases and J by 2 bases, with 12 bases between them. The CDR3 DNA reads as TGTGCCAGCAGTCGCTCTAGACAAAACACCGGGGAGCTGTTTTTT. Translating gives CASSRSRQNTGELFF.

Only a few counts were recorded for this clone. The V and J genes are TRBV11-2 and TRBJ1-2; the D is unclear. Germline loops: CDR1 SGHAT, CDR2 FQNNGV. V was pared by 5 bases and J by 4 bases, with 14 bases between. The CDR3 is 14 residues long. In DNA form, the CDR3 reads TGTGCCAGCAGCCCCCGGGAATACGGCTATGGCTACACCTTC. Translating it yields CASSPREYGYGYTF. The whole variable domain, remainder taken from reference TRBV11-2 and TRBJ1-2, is EAGVAQSPRYKIIEKRQSVAFWCNPISGHATLYWYQQILGQGPKLLIQFQNNGVVDDSQLPKDRFSAERLKGVDSTLKIQPAKLEDSAVYLCASSPREYGYGYTFGSGTRLTVV.

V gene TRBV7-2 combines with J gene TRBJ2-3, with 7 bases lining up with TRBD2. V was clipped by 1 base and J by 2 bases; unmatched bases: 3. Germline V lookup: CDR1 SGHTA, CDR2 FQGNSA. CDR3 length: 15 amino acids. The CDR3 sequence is CASSLGGRPTDTQYF. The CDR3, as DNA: TGTGCCAGCAGCTTAGGCGGGAGACCCACAGATACGCAGTATTTT.

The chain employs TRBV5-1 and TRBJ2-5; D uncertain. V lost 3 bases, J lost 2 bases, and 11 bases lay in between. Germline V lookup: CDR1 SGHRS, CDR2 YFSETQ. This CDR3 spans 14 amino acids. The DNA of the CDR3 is TGCGCCAGCAGCTCGTCACACAAACAAGAGACCCAGTACTTC. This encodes CASSSSHKQETQYF.

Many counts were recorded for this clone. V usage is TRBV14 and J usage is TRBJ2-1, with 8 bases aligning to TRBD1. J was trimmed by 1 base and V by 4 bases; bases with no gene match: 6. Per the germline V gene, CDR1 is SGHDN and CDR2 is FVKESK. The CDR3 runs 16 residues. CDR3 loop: CASSPRTGRSYNEQFF. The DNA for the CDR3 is TGTGCCAGCAGCCCGCGGACAGGGCGATCCTACAATGAGCAGTTCTTC.

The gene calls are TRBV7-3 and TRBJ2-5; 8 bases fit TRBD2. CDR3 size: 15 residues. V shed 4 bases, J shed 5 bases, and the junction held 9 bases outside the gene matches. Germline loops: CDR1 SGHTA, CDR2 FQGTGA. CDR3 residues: CASSSSAGDWETQYF. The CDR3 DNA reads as TGTGCCAGCAGCTCATCAGCGGGGGATTGGGAGACCCAGTACTTC.

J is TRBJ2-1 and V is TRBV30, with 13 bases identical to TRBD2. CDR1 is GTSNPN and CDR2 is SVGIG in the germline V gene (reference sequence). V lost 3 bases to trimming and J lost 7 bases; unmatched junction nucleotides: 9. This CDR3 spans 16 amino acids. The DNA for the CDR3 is TGTGCCTGGAGCGCTGGACTAGCGGGAGTGGGTAATGAGCAGTTCTTC. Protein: CAWSAGLAGVGNEQFF.

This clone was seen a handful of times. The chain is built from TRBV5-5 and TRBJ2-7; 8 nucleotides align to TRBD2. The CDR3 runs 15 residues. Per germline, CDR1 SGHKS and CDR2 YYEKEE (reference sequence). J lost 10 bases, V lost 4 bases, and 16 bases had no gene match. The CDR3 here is CASSQHSAGDGKQYF. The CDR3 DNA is TGTGCCAGCAGCCAACACTCAGCGGGAGACGGGAAACAGTACTTC.

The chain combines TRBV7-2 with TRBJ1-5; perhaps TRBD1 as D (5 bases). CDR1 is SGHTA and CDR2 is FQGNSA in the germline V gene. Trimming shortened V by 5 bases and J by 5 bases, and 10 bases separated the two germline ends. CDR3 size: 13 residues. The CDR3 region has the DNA TGTGCCAGCAGCCGACTAGGGGATCAGCCCCAGCATTTT. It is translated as CASSRLGDQPQHF. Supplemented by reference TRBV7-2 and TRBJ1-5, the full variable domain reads GAGVSQSPSNKVTEKGKDVELRCDPISGHTALYWYRQSLGQGLEFLIYFQGNSAPDKSGLPSDRFSAERTGGSVSTLTIQRTQQEDSAVYLCASSRLGDQPQHFGDGTRLSIL.

The DNA for the CDR3 is TGCGCCAGCAGCTCCTCAGGACTAAGCTCCTACGAGCAGTACTTC. Protein sequence: CASSSSGLSSYEQYF. V is TRBV5-1 and J is TRBJ2-7, with a possible D match to TRBD2 (6 bases). The CDR3 runs 15 residues. Germline V CDR1 and CDR2: SGHRS, YFSETQ. V was shortened by 3 bases and J by 0 bases, with 13 bases between the two germline ends.

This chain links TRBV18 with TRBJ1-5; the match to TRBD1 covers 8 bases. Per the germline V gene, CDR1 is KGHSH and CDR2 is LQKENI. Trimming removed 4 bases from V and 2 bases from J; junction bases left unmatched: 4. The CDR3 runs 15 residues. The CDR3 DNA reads TGTGCCAGCTCACTACAGGGGGGTGGCAATCAGCCCCAGCATTTT. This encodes CASSLQGGGNQPQHF.

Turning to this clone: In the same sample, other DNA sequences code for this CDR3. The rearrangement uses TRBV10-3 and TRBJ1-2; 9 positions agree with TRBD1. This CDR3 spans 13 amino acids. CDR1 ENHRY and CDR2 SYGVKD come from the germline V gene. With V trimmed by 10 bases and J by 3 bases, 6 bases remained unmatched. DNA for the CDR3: TGTGCCAGTTCACAGGGGGCAGACTATGGCTACACCTTC. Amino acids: CASSQGADYGYTF.

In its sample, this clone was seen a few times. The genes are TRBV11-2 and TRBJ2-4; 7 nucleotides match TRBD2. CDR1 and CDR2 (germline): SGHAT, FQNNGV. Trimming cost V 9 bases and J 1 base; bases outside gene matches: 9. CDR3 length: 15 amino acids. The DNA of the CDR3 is TGTGCCAGTACGGGGGGAGCCAAGGCCAAAAACATTCAGTACTTC. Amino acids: CASTGGAKAKNIQYF.

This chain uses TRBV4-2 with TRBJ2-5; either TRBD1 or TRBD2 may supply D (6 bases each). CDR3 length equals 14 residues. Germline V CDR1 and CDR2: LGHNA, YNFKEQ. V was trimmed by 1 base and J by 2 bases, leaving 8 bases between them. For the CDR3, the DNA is TGTGCCAGCAGCCAAGCGGGGGCACAAGAGACCCAGTACTTC. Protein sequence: CASSQAGAQETQYF.

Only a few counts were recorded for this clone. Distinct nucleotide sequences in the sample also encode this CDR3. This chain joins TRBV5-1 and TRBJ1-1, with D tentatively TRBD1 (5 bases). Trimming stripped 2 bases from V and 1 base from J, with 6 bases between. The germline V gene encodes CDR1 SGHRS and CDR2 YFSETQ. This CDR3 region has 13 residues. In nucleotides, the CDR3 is TGCGCCAGCAGCTTAGGGGAGAACACTGAAGCTTTCTTT. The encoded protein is CASSLGENTEAFF. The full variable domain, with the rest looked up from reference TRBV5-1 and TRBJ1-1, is KAGVTQTPRYLIKTRGQQVTLSCSPISGHRSVSWYQQTPGQGLQFLFEYFSETQRNKGNFPGRFSGRQFSNSRSEMNVSTLELGDSALYLCASSLGENTEAFFGQGTRLTVV.

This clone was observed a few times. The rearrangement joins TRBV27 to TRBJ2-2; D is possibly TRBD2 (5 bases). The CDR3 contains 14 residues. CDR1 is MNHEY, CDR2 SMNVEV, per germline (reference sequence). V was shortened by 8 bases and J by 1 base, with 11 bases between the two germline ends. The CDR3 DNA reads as TGTGCCAGCTTAGGAGGATTGAACACCGGGGAGCTGTTTTTT. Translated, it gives CASLGGLNTGELFF.